The clone carrying this TCR beta chain was recorded once. CDR1 and CDR2 from the germline V gene are MDHEN and SYDVKM. CDR3 length: 16 residues. V dropped 4 bases and J dropped 3; count of bases not matched to a gene: 12. These data come from a study of T-cell reconstitution after alpha-beta-depleted transplantation in children. The library targeted TCRbeta and was prepared with unique molecular identifiers. A single record per CDR3 protein comes from TCRdb applying MiXCR to the PCR reads. The table has some 250,000 distinct CDR3 sequences, 12% seen once; the top ten hold 2% to 3%. The sequence was collected from a human donor who donated a stem cell graft to a child with acute lymphoblastic leukemia. Sequenced here: PBMCs from the stem cell graft donor, sampled from the stem cell graft. The J gene is TRBJ2-7, the V gene TRBV28; 7 bases are shared with TRBD1. The CDR3 reads CASSSHRGMSLYEQYF. The CDR3 bases are TGTGCCAGCAGTTCGCACAGGGGTATGTCCCTCTACGAGCAGTACTTC.